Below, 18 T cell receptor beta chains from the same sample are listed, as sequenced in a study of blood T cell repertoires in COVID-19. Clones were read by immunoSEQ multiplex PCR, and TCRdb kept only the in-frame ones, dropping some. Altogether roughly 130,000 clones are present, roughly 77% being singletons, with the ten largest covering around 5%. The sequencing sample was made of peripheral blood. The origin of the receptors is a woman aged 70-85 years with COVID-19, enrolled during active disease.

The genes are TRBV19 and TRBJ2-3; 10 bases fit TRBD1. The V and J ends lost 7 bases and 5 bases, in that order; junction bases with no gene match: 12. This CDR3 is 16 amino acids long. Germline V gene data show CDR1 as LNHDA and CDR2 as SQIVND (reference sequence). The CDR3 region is CASTSGDRGHQDTQYF. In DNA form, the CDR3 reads TGTGCCAGTACCTCGGGTGACAGGGGGCATCAAGATACGCAGTATTTT.

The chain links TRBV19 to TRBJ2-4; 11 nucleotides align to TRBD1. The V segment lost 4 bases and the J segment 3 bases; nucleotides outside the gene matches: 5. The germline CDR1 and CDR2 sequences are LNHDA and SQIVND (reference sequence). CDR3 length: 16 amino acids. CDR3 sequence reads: CASSRGQGGGKNIQYF. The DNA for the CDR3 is TGTGCCAGTAGTAGGGGACAGGGGGGCGGCAAAAACATTCAGTACTTC. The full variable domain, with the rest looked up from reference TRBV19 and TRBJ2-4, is DGGITQSPKYLFRKEGQNVTLSCEQNLNHDAMYWYRQDPGQGLRLIYYSQIVNDFQKGDIAEGYSVSREKKESFPLTVTSAQKNPTAFYLCASSRGQGGGKNIQYFGAGTRLSVL.

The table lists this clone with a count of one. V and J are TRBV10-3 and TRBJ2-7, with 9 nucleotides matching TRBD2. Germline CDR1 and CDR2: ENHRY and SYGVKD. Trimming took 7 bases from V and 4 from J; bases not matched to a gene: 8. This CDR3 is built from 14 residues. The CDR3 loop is CAIKGSGGSYEQYF. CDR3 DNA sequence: TGTGCCATCAAGGGTAGCGGGGGTTCGTACGAGCAGTACTTC.

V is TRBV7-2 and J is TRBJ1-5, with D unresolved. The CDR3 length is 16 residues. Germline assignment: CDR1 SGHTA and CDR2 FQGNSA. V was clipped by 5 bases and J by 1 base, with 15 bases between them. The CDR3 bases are TGTGCCAGCAGCCCTCCGGGAGGGCTCAGCAATCAGCCCCAGCATTTT. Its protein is CASSPPGGLSNQPQHF.

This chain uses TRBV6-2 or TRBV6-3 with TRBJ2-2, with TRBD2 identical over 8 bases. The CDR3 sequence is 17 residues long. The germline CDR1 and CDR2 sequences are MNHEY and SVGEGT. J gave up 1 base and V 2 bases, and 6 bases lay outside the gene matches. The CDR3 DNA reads TGTGCCAGCAGTTACGCTGGCCTAGCGGGGAACACCGGGGAGCTGTTTTTT. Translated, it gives CASSYAGLAGNTGELFF.

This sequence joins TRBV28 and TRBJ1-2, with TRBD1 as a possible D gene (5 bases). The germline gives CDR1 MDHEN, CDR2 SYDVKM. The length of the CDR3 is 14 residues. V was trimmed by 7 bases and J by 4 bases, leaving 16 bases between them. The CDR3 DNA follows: TGTGCCAGCAAAGGGGAGGCGGTCTTCTATGGCTACACCTTC. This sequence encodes CASKGEAVFYGYTF.

CDR3 in amino acids: CASSMGVGPGGQPQHF. The CDR3 DNA reads TGTGCCAGCAGCATGGGGGTAGGCCCGGGGGGGCAGCCCCAGCATTTT. The chain uses TRBV11-2 and TRBJ1-5; D may be TRBD1 (5 bases). CDR3 size: 16 residues. The V end lost 5 bases, the J end lost 7 bases, and 21 bases lay between the germline ends. The germline V gene has CDR1 SGHAT and CDR2 FQNNGV. Variable domain in full (rest from reference TRBV11-2 and TRBJ1-5): EAGVAQSPRYKIIEKRQSVAFWCNPISGHATLYWYQQILGQGPKLLIQFQNNGVVDDSQLPKDRFSAERLKGVDSTLKIQPAKLEDSAVYLCASSMGVGPGGQPQHFGDGTRLSIL.

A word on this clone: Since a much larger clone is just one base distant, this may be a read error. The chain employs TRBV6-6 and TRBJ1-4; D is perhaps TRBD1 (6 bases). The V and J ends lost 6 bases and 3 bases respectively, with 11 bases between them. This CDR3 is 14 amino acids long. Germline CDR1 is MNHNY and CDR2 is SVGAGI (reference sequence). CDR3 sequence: CASSLRGANEKLFF. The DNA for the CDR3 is TGTGCCAGCAGCCTCAGGGGAGCTAATGAAAAACTGTTTTTT.

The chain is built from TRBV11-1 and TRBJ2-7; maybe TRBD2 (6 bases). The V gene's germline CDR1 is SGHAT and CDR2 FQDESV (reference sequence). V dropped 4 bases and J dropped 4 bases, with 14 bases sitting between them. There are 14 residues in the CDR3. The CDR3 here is CASSSRRGGYEQYF. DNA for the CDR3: TGTGCCAGCAGCTCCCGAAGAGGAGGGTACGAGCAGTACTTC.

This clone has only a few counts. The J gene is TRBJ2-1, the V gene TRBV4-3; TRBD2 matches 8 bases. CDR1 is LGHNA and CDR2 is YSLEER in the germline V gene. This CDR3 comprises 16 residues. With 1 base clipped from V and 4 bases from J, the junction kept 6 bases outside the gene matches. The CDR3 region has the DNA TGCGCCAGCAGCCAAGTCGGGGGGGGACCATACAATGAGCAGTTCTTC. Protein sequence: CASSQVGGGPYNEQFF.

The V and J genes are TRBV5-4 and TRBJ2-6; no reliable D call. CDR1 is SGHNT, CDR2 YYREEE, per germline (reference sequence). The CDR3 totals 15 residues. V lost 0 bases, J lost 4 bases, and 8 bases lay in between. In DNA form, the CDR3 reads TGTGCCAGCAGCTTGGGGGCGCCCGGGGCCAACGTCCTGACTTTC. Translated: CASSLGAPGANVLTF.

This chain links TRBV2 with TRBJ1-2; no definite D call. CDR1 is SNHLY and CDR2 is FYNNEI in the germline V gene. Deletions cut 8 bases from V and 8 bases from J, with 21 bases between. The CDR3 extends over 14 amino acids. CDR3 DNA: TGTGCCAGCTATATCGTACTCGGGGTACCAGGCTACACCTTC. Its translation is CASYIVLGVPGYTF.

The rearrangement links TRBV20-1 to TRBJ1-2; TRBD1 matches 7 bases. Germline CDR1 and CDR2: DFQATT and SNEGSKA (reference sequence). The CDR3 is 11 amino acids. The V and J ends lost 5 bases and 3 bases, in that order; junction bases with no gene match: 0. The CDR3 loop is CSAGQDYGYTF. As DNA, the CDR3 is TGCAGTGCTGGACAGGACTATGGCTACACCTTC.

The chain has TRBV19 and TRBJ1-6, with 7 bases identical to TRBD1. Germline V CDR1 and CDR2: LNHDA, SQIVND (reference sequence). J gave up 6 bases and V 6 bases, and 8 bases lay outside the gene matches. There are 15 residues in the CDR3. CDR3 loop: CASRKQGSLNSPLHF. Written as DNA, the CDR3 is TGTGCCAGTAGGAAACAGGGGAGTCTTAATTCACCCCTCCACTTT.

CDR3 sequence reads: CASSQGRGANSPLHF. The CDR3 DNA follows: TGTGCCAGCAGCCAAGGGCGGGGGGCCAATTCACCCCTCCACTTT. The rearrangement uses TRBV3-1 (or the pseudogene TRBV3-2) and TRBJ1-6, with D possibly TRBD1 on 6 matching bases. Trimming shortened V by 1 base and J by 7 bases, and 11 bases separated the two germline ends. The V gene's germline CDR1 is LGHDT and CDR2 YNNKEL (reference sequence). The length of the CDR3 is 15 residues.

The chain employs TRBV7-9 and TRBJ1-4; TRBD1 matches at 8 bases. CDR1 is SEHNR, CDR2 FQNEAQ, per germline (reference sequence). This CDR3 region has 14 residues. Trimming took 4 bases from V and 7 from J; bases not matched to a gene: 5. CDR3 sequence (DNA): TGTGCCAGCAGCTCCGGACAGGGAGTTGAAAAACTGTTTTTT. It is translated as CASSSGQGVEKLFF.

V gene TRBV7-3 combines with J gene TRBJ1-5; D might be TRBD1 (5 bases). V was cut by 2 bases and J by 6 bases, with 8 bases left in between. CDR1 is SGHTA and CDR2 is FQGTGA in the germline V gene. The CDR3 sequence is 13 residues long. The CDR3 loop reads CASSLGARQPQHF. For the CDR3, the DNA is TGTGCCAGCAGCTTAGGGGCCCGTCAGCCCCAGCATTTT.

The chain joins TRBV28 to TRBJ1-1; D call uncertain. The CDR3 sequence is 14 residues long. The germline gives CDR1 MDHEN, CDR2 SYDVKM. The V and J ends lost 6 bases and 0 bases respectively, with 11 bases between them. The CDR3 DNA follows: TGTGCCAGCAGCCAGGCCCATATGAACACTGAAGCTTTCTTT. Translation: CASSQAHMNTEAFF.